This is a list of T cell receptor beta chains from one sample in a study of shared clonotypes between healthy human individuals. TCRdb's table, derived via immunoSEQ multiplex PCR, lists solely in-frame clones and lacks some. The sample includes about 680,000 clones, about 91% of them seen just once. The sequenced material came from naive CD8+ T cells sorted from blood. Receptors originate from a man in his thirties or forties in good health. Each CDR3 is given with its conserved first and last residue. The D gene is left open where the match is weak. Size is stated for part of the rows, as once, few or many counts, or as a class when the clone is expanded.

- | TRBJ2-7 | 15 | once | TRBV27 | TGTGCCAGCAGTTTTATTACAGGCGGAGCCGGCGAGCAGTACTTC | CASSFITGGAGEQYF
- | TRBJ2-2 | 13 | - | TRBV27 | TGTGCCAGCGGGTGGGGGAACACCGGGGAGCTGTTTTTT | CASGWGNTGELFF
TRBD2 | TRBJ2-1 | 15 | - | TRBV7-9 | TGTGCCAGCAGCTTAAGCGGGAGGGCTGACAATGAGCAGTTCTTC | CASSLSGRADNEQFF
- | TRBJ1-1 | 16 | - | TRBV9 | TGTGCCAGCAGCTTCAACAGGGATCATTCGTACACTGAAGCTTTCTTT | CASSFNRDHSYTEAFF
- | TRBJ2-7 | 12 | - | TRBV19 | TGTGCCAGTAGTGCGGGGTCGGGCGAGCAGTACTTC | CASSAGSGEQYF
- | TRBJ1-1 | 14 | - | TRBV27 | TGTGCCAGCAGTTTGTCGGGGGGCGGCTCTGAAGCTTTCTTT | CASSLSGGGSEAFF
- | TRBJ1-4 | 15 | - | TRBV15 | TGTGCCACCAGCAGAGATGCCGGGCGGGGTGAAAAACTGTTTTTT | CATSRDAGRGEKLFF
TRBD2 | TRBJ2-3 | 16 | - | TRBV5-6 | TGTGCCAGCAGCATCCCCGGACTAGAAAGGACAGATACGCAGTATTTT | CASSIPGLERTDTQYF
TRBD2 | TRBJ2-2 | 16 | - | TRBV11-2 | TGTGCCAGCAGCGCAACCGGGACTAGCGGCACCGGGGAGCTGTTTTTT | CASSATGTSGTGELFF
TRBD1 | TRBJ2-1 | 16 | few | TRBV28 | TGTGCCAGCAGTTTAGAACCCGGGACAGCCTACAATGAGCAGTTCTTC | CASSLEPGTAYNEQFF
- | TRBJ2-1 | 17 | - | TRBV9 | TGTGCCAGCAGCGTAGCTGATCGGGGGAGAAGATCGGATGAGCAGTTCTTC | CASSVADRGRRSDEQFF
- | TRBJ2-7 | 12 | - | TRBV7-2 | TGTGCCAGCAGCTTTAGACTGGACGAGCAGTACTTC | CASSFRLDEQYF
- | TRBJ2-7 | 15 | - | TRBV7-9 | TGTGCCAGCAGTATAGGTGGGATGCGCTCCTACGAGCAGTACTTC | CASSIGGMRSYEQYF
TRBD1 | TRBJ1-3 | 17 | - | TRBV15 | TGTGCCACCAGCAGAGGTACAGGGGGCGCCTTTGGAAACACCATATATTTT | CATSRGTGGAFGNTIYF
TRBD1 | TRBJ2-7 | 13 | - | TRBV29-1 | TGCAGCGTAGTGACAGGGGAGACCTACGAGCAGTACTTC | CSVVTGETYEQYF
TRBD2 | TRBJ2-1 | 15 | - | TRBV2 | TGTGCCAGTAGCGGGAGCGACTCCTCCTACAATGAGCAGTTCTTC | CASSGSDSSYNEQFF
- | TRBJ1-1 | 12 | - | TRBV29-1 | TGCAGCGTTGCTCAGGGAGTCACTGAAGCTTTCTTT | CSVAQGVTEAFF
- | TRBJ2-7 | 15 | - | TRBV27 | TGTGCCAGCAGTTTAAGGGGGTCCTTCTCCTACGAGCAGTACTTC | CASSLRGSFSYEQYF
TRBD1 | TRBJ2-2 | 16 | once | TRBV6-5 | TGTGCCAGCAGTTACTCGAGTGGACAGGGGGCCGGGGAGCCGTTTTTT | CASSYSSGQGAGEPFF
- | TRBJ2-5 | 16 | - | TRBV7-9 | TGTGCCAGCAGCTTAAACCGATTAATAGAGAAAGAGACCCAGTACTTC | CASSLNRLIEKETQYF
- | TRBJ2-1 | 15 | - | TRBV6-5 | TGTGCCAGCAGGCACGGGCTAAGCTCCTACAATGAGCAGTTCTTC | CASRHGLSSYNEQFF
- | TRBJ2-5 | 15 | - | TRBV27 | TGTGCCAGCAGTTTTCTCTTAGGGGGAATGGAGACCCAGTACTTC | CASSFLLGGMETQYF
TRBD1 | TRBJ2-7 | 15 | - | TRBV6-5 | TGTGCCAGCAGTTACGGGACAGGTGGCACCTACGAGCAGTACTTC | CASSYGTGGTYEQYF
- | TRBJ1-4 | 16 | - | TRBV18 | TGTGCCAGCTCCCCGACTGAGCCGGCAACTAATGAAAAACTGTTTTTT | CASSPTEPATNEKLFF
- | TRBJ2-6 | 16 | - | TRBV27 | TGTGCCAGCAGTTCCCTGATTACCTCTGGGGCCAACGTCCTGACTTTC | CASSSLITSGANVLTF
TRBD2 | TRBJ2-7 | 13 | - | TRBV27 | TGTGCCAGCACCGCTAGCGGGGCCTACGAGCAGTACTTC | CASTASGAYEQYF
- | TRBJ1-1 | 16 | - | TRBV4-1 | TGCGCCAGCAGCCAAGAAAATACTGGCATGAACACTGAAGCTTTCTTT | CASSQENTGMNTEAFF
TRBD2 | TRBJ2-7 | 16 | - | TRBV7-2 | TGTGCCAGCAGCTTGACGGGACTAGCGGGATCCTACGAGCAGTACTTC | CASSLTGLAGSYEQYF
- | TRBJ2-7 | 14 | - | TRBV5-1 | TGCGCCAGCACCATGGAGGTAGCATCCTACGAGCAGTACTTC | CASTMEVASYEQYF
- | TRBJ2-2 | 16 | few | TRBV6-5 | TGTGCCAGCAGTTACGGCGACAGCGTTAACACCGGGGAGCTGTTTTTT | CASSYGDSVNTGELFF
- | TRBJ1-4 | 15 | - | TRBV7-9 | TGTGCCAGCAGCCCCCCAGACAGTATTAATGAAAAACTGTTTTTT | CASSPPDSINEKLFF
TRBD2 | TRBJ2-3 | 16 | - | TRBV10-1 | TGCGCCAGCAGTGGGCTAGCGGGAGCTAGCACAGATACGCAGTATTTT | CASSGLAGASTDTQYF
- | TRBJ2-1 | 12 | - | TRBV11-2 | TGTGCCAGCAGCTTACTTAACAATGAGCAGTTCTTC | CASSLLNNEQFF
- | TRBJ2-1 | 10 | - | TRBV28 | TGTGCCAGCAACGGACATGAGCAGTTCTTC | CASNGHEQFF
TRBD2 | TRBJ2-1 | 17 | - | TRBV19 | TGTGCCAGTAGTACTGGGTCTAGCGGTAGCTCCTACAATGAGCAGTTCTTC | CASSTGSSGSSYNEQFF
- | TRBJ1-6 | 16 | - | TRBV4-1 | TGCGCCAGCAGCCAAGATGAAGCCCGAATAAATTCACCCCTCCACTTT | CASSQDEARINSPLHF
- | TRBJ2-7 | 16 | - | TRBV19 | TGTGCCAGTAGTATAGATTTCGGGAGTGATGTCTACGAGCAGTACTTC | CASSIDFGSDVYEQYF
TRBD1 | TRBJ2-1 | 14 | - | TRBV7-9 | TGTGCCAGCAGCTTCGACAGGGGCTACAATGAGCAGTTCTTC | CASSFDRGYNEQFF
- | TRBJ2-2 | 14 | - | TRBV7-8 | TGTGCCAGCAGCTTAGATGGGGTGCCCGGGGAGCTGTTTTTT | CASSLDGVPGELFF
TRBD1 | TRBJ1-6 | 15 | - | TRBV30 | TGTGCCTGGAGTACAGGGGGCTCCTATAATTCACCCCTCCACTTT | CAWSTGGSYNSPLHF
- | TRBJ2-7 | 13 | - | TRBV29-1 | TGCAGCGTTAGGGCTAGAAATTTGCACGAGCAGTACTTC | CSVRARNLHEQYF
- | TRBJ2-7 | 13 | - | TRBV4-1 | TGCGCCAGCAGCCAAGATTCTAAATCCGAGCAGTACTTC | CASSQDSKSEQYF
- | TRBJ2-7 | 14 | - | TRBV27 | TGTGCCAGCAGTTTAGGAAGGGACTCCTACGAGCAGTACTTC | CASSLGRDSYEQYF
- | TRBJ2-7 | 13 | - | TRBV7-6 | TGTGCCAGCAGCCCCCGACAGACCTACGAGCAGTACTTC | CASSPRQTYEQYF
- | TRBJ2-3 | 13 | - | TRBV6-5 | TGTGCCAGCAGTTACTCGGAAGGGGATACGCAGTATTTT | CASSYSEGDTQYF
- | TRBJ1-1 | 13 | few | TRBV29-1 | TGCAGCGTTGGGGTGGAAATGAACACTGAAGCTTTCTTT | CSVGVEMNTEAFF
TRBD1 | TRBJ1-4 | 16 | - | TRBV9 | TGTGCCAGCAGCGTAGCTCGAGACAGGGTGGATGAAAAACTGTTTTTT | CASSVARDRVDEKLFF
- | TRBJ2-3 | 14 | - | TRBV19 | TGTGCCAGTAGTTTCGCGGGGAGCACAGATACGCAGTATTTT | CASSFAGSTDTQYF
TRBD1 | TRBJ2-5 | 13 | - | TRBV11-2 | TGTGCCAGCAGCCGCGACAGGGGATGGGCCCAGTACTTC | CASSRDRGWAQYF
- | TRBJ1-5 | 15 | - | TRBV5-4 | TGTGCCAGCAGCTTTGGAGAACAGCCCAATCAGCCCCAGCATTTT | CASSFGEQPNQPQHF
TRBD2 | TRBJ2-1 | 15 | - | TRBV6-5 | TGTGCCAGCAATCATAGACTAGCGGAAGGTTCTGAGCAGTTCTTC | CASNHRLAEGSEQFF
- | TRBJ2-7 | 14 | - | TRBV27 | TGTGCCAGCAGTTTGGGACCGCAACTCTACGAGCAGTACTTC | CASSLGPQLYEQYF
- | TRBJ2-1 | 12 | - | TRBV7-9 | TGTGCCAGCACTCATTCATGGAATGAGCAGTTCTTC | CASTHSWNEQFF
- | TRBJ2-2 | 14 | - | TRBV6-5 | TGTGCCAGCAGTGACCTCCTTAACACCGGGGAGCTGTTTTTT | CASSDLLNTGELFF
- | TRBJ2-7 | 15 | - | TRBV11-2 | TGTGCCAGCAGCTTACCAGGGACACCCTCCTACGAGCAGTACTTC | CASSLPGTPSYEQYF